Listed here is a single T cell receptor beta chain. As yet, its antigen is unknown. This sample stems from a study of shared clonotypes between healthy human individuals. Study-wide results and caveats: Few donors restricted represented genetic and exposure-history diversity.

The protocol was immunoSEQ multiplex PCR, while the TCRdb copy is restricted to in-frame clones and leaves out a portion. The sample lists over a million clones, around 76% occurring once. This clonotype was obtained from a man in his late teens or twenties in good health. Sequenced: memory CD4+ T cells sorted from blood. Subset denoted: CD45RA-negative fraction.

The CDR3 reads CAISRDSRGNTEAFF. For the CDR3, the DNA is TGTGCCATCAGCCGGGACTCCCGGGGGAACACTGAAGCTTTCTTT. The rearrangement joins TRBV10-3 to TRBJ1-1, with D possibly TRBD1 on 5 matching bases. Germline CDR1 and CDR2: ENHRY and SYGVKD. Trimming took off 6 bases at V and 1 base at J, with 15 bases between the two ends. The CDR3 is 15 amino acids.